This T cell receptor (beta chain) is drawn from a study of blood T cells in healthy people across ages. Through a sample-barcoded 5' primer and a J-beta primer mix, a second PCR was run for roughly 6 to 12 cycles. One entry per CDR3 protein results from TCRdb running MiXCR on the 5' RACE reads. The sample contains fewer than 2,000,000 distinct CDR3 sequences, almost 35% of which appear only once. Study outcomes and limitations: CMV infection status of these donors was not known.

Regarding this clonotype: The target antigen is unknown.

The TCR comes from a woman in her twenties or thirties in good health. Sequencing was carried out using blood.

The CDR3 loop reads CASSNSGEGTEAFF. The CDR3 coding sequence is TGTGCCAGCAGTAACAGTGGAGAGGGGACTGAAGCTTTCTTT. The chain couples TRBV12-3 or TRBV12-4 to TRBJ1-1, with D perhaps matching TRBD1 (5 bases). The CDR3 consists of 14 residues. The V and J ends lost 5 bases and 5 bases respectively, with 15 bases between them.